Sequencing of this TCR beta chain was carried out in a study of Ad26.COV2.S vaccination and SARS-CoV-2 variants. Study-wide findings and caveats: Substantial breadth was reportedly displayed by spike-specific CD8+ and CD4+ T cell responses after vaccination.

Method: immunoSEQ multiplex PCR; TCRdb's copy keeps in-frame clones and lacks some. The profile shows about 280,000 clones, around 87% of them singletons. Germline CDR1 MNHEY, CDR2 SVGAGI. Trimming took 2 bases from V and 3 from J, leaving 10 bases between them. The CDR3 consists of 14 residues. Points on this clone: Antigen: not known.

The treatment: roughly 19 received Ad26.COV2.S at low or high dose, single or two shots; 5 received placebo; per-sample allocation not given. On day 63 after the first injection, vaccine and placebo recipients gave samples. Its platform was an Ad26 vector, and its expressed antigen was Wuhan-strain SARS-CoV-2 spike. The sample in question was peripheral blood, obtained in a trial of Ad26.COV2.S vaccine versus placebo. The V and J genes are TRBV6-5 and TRBJ1-2; a weak D match, TRBD1 (5 bases). This TCR came from a person aged 18 to 65 who received the Ad26.COV2.S COVID-19 vaccine or a placebo. CDR3 in DNA: TGTGCCAGCAGTTACGGTGGGACGGACTATGGCTACACCTTC. Translating gives CASSYGGTDYGYTF.